This T cell receptor beta chain was sequenced during a study of post-analysis software for immune sequencing data. Overall study context: Disease courses included relapsing-remitting, secondary progressive and progressive-relapsing multiple sclerosis.

The library was made from cDNA and included unique molecular identifiers. T cells numbering roughly 0.9 to 11 million gave rise to 500,000 or so cDNA molecules. TCRdb independently ran MiXCR on the PCR reads; one entry per CDR3 protein. The sample has hundreds of thousands of distinct CDR3 sequences; about 57% are singletons. Broader study findings: Controls had lower frequencies than patients of about 5 TRBV segments, which included TRBV5-6, TRBV5-1 and TRBV20-1. Same-batch preparations were strongly co-clustered by F measure. In multiple sclerosis, normalized Chao1 diversity was significantly below that of controls.

Comment on this clonotype: Its antigen is unknown.

The CDR3 covers 13 residues. V dropped 5 bases and J dropped 4 bases, with 8 bases sitting between them. The TCR comes from a girl aged 5-17 years with multiple sclerosis. V usage is TRBV12-3 or TRBV12-4 and J usage is TRBJ1-4, with a possible D match to TRBD1 (5 bases). Specimen: blood. The CDR3 is CASSTGLNEKLFF. DNA for the CDR3: TGTGCCAGCAGTACAGGCCTTAATGAAAAACTGTTTTTT.